Only one count was recorded for the clone carrying this T cell receptor beta chain. Its specificity is not known. The data stem from a study of metastatic and nonmetastatic thyroid tumors. Overall study: The comparison covered peripheral blood and tumor or nodule tissue in malignant and benign thyroid patients. Study-wide points: When malignant thyroid tumors were compared with benign nodules, TCR beta diversity was reportedly significantly higher in the malignant tumors. This held in both blood and tumor samples.

TCRdb reanalyzed the PCR reads with MiXCR. Of several thousand clones in the sample, roughly 3.5% were seen once. Ahead of thyroid surgery, no patient had received treatment of any kind. The CDR3 has 15 amino acids. V lost 5 bases, J lost 9 bases, and 10 bases stayed unmatched. Germline V gives CDR1 MNHEY, CDR2 SMNVEV (reference sequence). The V gene is TRBV27, the J gene TRBJ2-1, with 10 bases that match TRBD1. The sequencing input was tumor tissue. The sequence was collected from a female donor with papillary thyroid cancer or a benign thyroid nodule (not recorded which). Some clones in this sample may be carry-over from other donors' samples. The CDR3 loop is CASSKRDRGLGEQFF. The CDR3 DNA reads as TGTGCCAGCAGTAAGCGGGACAGGGGTCTTGGTGAGCAGTTCTTC.